This T cell receptor beta chain is drawn from a study of blood T cell repertoires in COVID-19. Study in general: Acute and convalescent COVID-19 samples came from the United States, Italy and Spain. Sample material is recorded as cDNA or gDNA derived from T cells, B-cell-depleted T cells, or PBMCs.

The V gene's germline CDR1 is SGHRS and CDR2 YFSETQ. J gave up 11 bases and V 3 bases, and 14 bases lay outside the gene matches. The CDR3 sequence is 15 residues long. Per the original data handling: Nucleated cell counts were estimated from reference gene primer amplification. Profiled with immunoSEQ multiplex PCR; TCRdb holds only in-frame clones, not every one. That table gives V, J and clone size, and the DNA gave D and trimming. The data show over 200,000 clones, around four fifths seen once. The receptor comes from a woman aged 70-85 years with active or convalescent COVID-19. The gene calls are TRBV5-1 and TRBJ2-3, with 8 bases lining up with TRBD2. The sequenced sample consisted of peripheral blood. In nucleotides, the CDR3 is TGCGCCAGCAGCTCTTCCTTAAGAGCGGGAGCTAGGCAGTATTTT. This encodes CASSSSLRAGARQYF.